This T cell receptor beta chain originates from a study of molecular identifiers for immune sequencing clone quantification. Via MiXCR, TCRdb re-called the PCR reads, giving one row per CDR3 protein. The data contain 460,000 or so distinct CDR3 sequences, roughly a fifth of them singletons. CDR1 is PRHDT and CDR2 is FYEKMQ in the germline V gene (reference sequence). CDR3 length: 16 amino acids. Between about 19,000 and 1,000,000 sorted cells, with 10%, 30% or 50% RNA, yielded naive CD8 libraries. Naive CD8 T cells were sorted as CD8+CD4-CCR7+CD45RA+. Ten or more counts support this clonotype. At one of its ends the junction is not consistent with the germline gene, which may arise from a read error.

The TCR originated in a human donor in good health. Some libraries in this study had Jurkat cell RNA spiked in. Sequencing was carried out using naive CD8+ T cells from blood, with Jurkat cell RNA spiked in. Documented subset: FACS-sorted CD8+CD4-CCR7+CD45RA+ naive T cells. The V and J genes are TRBV13 and TRBJ2-7; 12 bases fit TRBD1. The CDR3 region has the DNA TGTGCCAGCAGCCTAGGACCGGGACAGGGGGCCGACGAGCAGTACTTC. Translating gives CASSLGPGQGADEQYF.